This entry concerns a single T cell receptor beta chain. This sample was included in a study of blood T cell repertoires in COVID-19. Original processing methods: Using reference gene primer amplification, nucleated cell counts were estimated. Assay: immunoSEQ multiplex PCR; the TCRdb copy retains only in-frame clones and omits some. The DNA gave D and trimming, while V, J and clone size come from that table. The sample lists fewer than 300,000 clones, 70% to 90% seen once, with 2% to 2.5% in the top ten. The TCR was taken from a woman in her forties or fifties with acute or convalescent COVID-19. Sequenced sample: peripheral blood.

CDR3 nucleotides: TGTGCCAGCAGCCCCTATATGGACCGGGAGGGCCTTCTCGAGCAGTACTTC. Translating it yields CASSPYMDREGLLEQYF. This chain uses TRBV7-2 with TRBJ2-7; the match to TRBD2 covers 8 bases. V gave up 5 bases and J gave up 6 bases; unmatched junction bases: 18. The germline gives CDR1 SGHTA, CDR2 FQGNSA. This CDR3 is built from 17 residues.